These 15 T cell receptor beta chains came from one sample sequenced in a study of shared clonotypes between healthy human individuals. Clones were read by immunoSEQ multiplex PCR, and TCRdb kept only the in-frame ones, dropping some. The profile shows over 950,000 clones, around 77% of them singletons. Sample: memory CD4+ T cells from PBMCs. Specified subset: CD45RA-negative fraction. These receptors were taken from a man between 18 and 35 years old in good health. Some clones in this sample may be carry-over from other donors' samples.

In the case of this clone: A clone one base away is much larger, so this may be a read error. The same CDR3 is also encoded by other DNA sequences in this sample. The rearrangement joins TRBV30 to TRBJ1-5; TRBD1 might be the D (6 bases). From germline, CDR1 is GTSNPN and CDR2 SVGIG (reference sequence). Trimming removed 3 bases at V and 0 bases at J, with 15 bases between. This CDR3 contains 16 residues. CDR3: CAWSVGGDYSNQPQHF. The CDR3 region has the DNA TGTGCCTGGAGCGTAGGGGGTGACTATAGCAATCAGCCCCAGCATTTT.

This chain connects TRBV6-6 to TRBJ2-7, with 7 positions matching TRBD1. The V and J ends lost 0 bases and 4 bases, in that order; junction bases with no gene match: 6. Per the germline V gene, CDR1 is MNHNY and CDR2 is SVGAGI (reference sequence). The CDR3 loop spans 15 amino acids. CDR3 DNA: TGTGCCAGCAGTTACTCTAATAACAGGGGTTACGAGCAGTACTTC. It codes for CASSYSNNRGYEQYF.

The J gene is TRBJ2-7, the V gene TRBV4-1, with 15 bases aligning to TRBD2. The germline V gene has CDR1 MGHRA and CDR2 YSYEKL. Germline trimming cut 0 bases from V and 4 bases from J; bases unmatched to any gene: 13. CDR3 size: 20 residues. CDR3 region: CASSQDFFGLAGGPLYEQYF. In DNA form, the CDR3 reads TGCGCCAGCAGCCAAGATTTTTTTGGACTAGCGGGAGGGCCGTTATACGAGCAGTACTTC.

In this sample, this clone turned up a few times. V usage is TRBV11-2 and J usage is TRBJ2-3; D unclear. This CDR3 contains 13 residues. Trimming removed 5 bases at V and 2 bases at J, with 8 bases between. Germline-derived CDR1 and CDR2 are SGHAT and FQNNGV. Here the CDR3 reads CASSPGHTDTQYF. In DNA form, the CDR3 reads TGTGCCAGCAGCCCCGGGCACACAGATACGCAGTATTTT. The full variable domain, completed using reference TRBV11-2 and TRBJ2-3, is EAGVAQSPRYKIIEKRQSVAFWCNPISGHATLYWYQQILGQGPKLLIQFQNNGVVDDSQLPKDRFSAERLKGVDSTLKIQPAKLEDSAVYLCASSPGHTDTQYFGPGTRLTVL.

The chain has TRBV12-5 and TRBJ2-7; D is possibly TRBD1 (6 bases). Trimming cost V 5 bases and J 3 bases, with 14 bases left between them. This CDR3 is built from 14 residues. Germline CDR1 LGHNT, CDR2 FRNRAP. The CDR3: CASGAPSQGYEQYF. CDR3 nucleotide sequence: TGTGCTAGTGGTGCCCCCTCACAGGGCTACGAGCAGTACTTC.

This clone was counted a few times. This chain links TRBV2 with TRBJ1-1; the D is unclear. The CDR3 has 14 amino acids. Trimming took off 6 bases at V and 8 bases at J, with 19 bases between the two ends. CDR1 and CDR2 (germline): SNHLY, FYNNEI. Written as DNA, the CDR3 is TGTGCCAGCAGCCCCGGTCCCGGGTCCTCGGAAGCTTTCTTT. Protein product: CASSPGPGSSEAFF.

V and J are TRBV2 and TRBJ1-1, with 9 bases aligning to TRBD1. V trimming: 7 bases; J trimming: 4 bases; junction bases outside the gene matches: 7. From germline, CDR1 is SNHLY and CDR2 FYNNEI. The CDR3 spans 14 residues. This chain's CDR3 is CASKSEQGATEAFF. The CDR3 nucleotides read TGTGCCAGCAAATCAGAACAGGGGGCCACTGAAGCTTTCTTT. Variable domain in full (rest from reference TRBV2 and TRBJ1-1): EPEVTQTPSHQVTQMGQEVILRCVPISNHLYFYWYRQILGQKVEFLVSFYNNEISEKSEIFDDQFSVERPDGSNFTLKIRSTKLEDSAMYFCASKSEQGATEAFFGQGTRLTVV.

This sequence joins TRBV7-3 and TRBJ2-7; 8 nucleotides align to TRBD1. The length of the CDR3 is 14 residues. J was trimmed by 8 bases and V by 5 bases; bases with no gene match: 11. CDR1 and CDR2 (germline): SGHTA, FQGTGA. Written as DNA, the CDR3 is TGTGCCAGCAGCCGTGGACAGGGTTCCGATCAGCAGTACTTC. It encodes CASSRGQGSDQQYF.

The V and J genes are TRBV27 and TRBJ1-5; D is perhaps TRBD1 (5 bases). With 5 bases removed from V and 2 bases from J, the gap between germline ends came to 10 bases. The CDR3 runs 14 residues. Germline assignment: CDR1 MNHEY and CDR2 SMNVEV (reference sequence). CDR3 protein: CASSPRVRNQPQHF. The DNA of the CDR3 is TGTGCCAGCAGTCCCAGGGTGCGCAATCAGCCCCAGCATTTT.

For the CDR3, the DNA is TGTGCCATCAGTGATCGGGGGGACAATGAGCAGTTCTTC. Translated: CAISDRGDNEQFF. The chain links TRBV10-3 to TRBJ2-1; 7 nucleotides match TRBD2. Germline V gene data show CDR1 as ENHRY and CDR2 as SYGVKD. The CDR3 length is 13 residues. V lost 3 bases and J lost 5; bases outside the gene matches: 1.

This clone has more than one count but fewer than ten. This rearrangement joins TRBV4-1 to TRBJ2-3; D unresolved. The germline V and J ends were trimmed by 0 bases and 5 bases, with 6 bases remaining between them. The CDR3 runs to 13 residues. Per germline, CDR1 MGHRA and CDR2 YSYEKL. The CDR3 DNA reads TGCGCCAGCAGCCAAGATGTTGAAGATACGCAGTATTTT. It codes for CASSQDVEDTQYF.

This sequence joins TRBV5-6 and TRBJ2-2, with TRBD1 matching over 7 bases. The CDR3 runs to 16 residues. Germline assignment: CDR1 SGHDT and CDR2 YYEEEE. J lost 4 bases, V lost 4 bases, and 10 bases had no gene match. The chain's CDR3 is CASSKGQVVSTGELFF. The CDR3 DNA reads TGTGCCAGCAGCAAAGGACAGGTAGTCTCCACCGGGGAGCTGTTTTTT. Full variable domain (remainder filled in from reference TRBV5-6 and TRBJ2-2): DAGVTQSPTHLIKTRGQQVTLRCSPKSGHDTVSWYQQALGQGPQFIFQYYEEEERQRGNFPDRFSGHQFPNYSSELNVNALLLGDSALYLCASSKGQVVSTGELFFGEGSRLTVL.

This sequence joins TRBV5-1 and TRBJ2-7, with D perhaps TRBD1 or TRBD2 (5 bases each). The germline V gene encodes CDR1 SGHRS and CDR2 YFSETQ. The CDR3 has 14 residues. The V end was cut by 3 bases, the J end by 5 bases, with 15 bases between. This CDR3 is CASSSGTAGDEQYF. DNA of the CDR3: TGCGCCAGCAGCTCCGGGACGGCCGGGGACGAGCAGTACTTC.

To note about this clone: The junction departs from germline at one end; a sequencing error may be responsible. The V gene is TRBV12-5, the J gene TRBJ2-2; D not certain. Per the germline V gene, CDR1 is LGHNT and CDR2 is FRNRAP. The CDR3 contains 16 residues. CDR3 in amino acids: CASGLVHGGNSGELFF. CDR3 in DNA: TGTGCTAGTGGTTTGGTCCACGGTGGGAACTCCGGGGAGCTGTTTTTT.

The sample holds a few counts of this clone. This rearrangement joins TRBV10-1 to TRBJ2-3; the D gene is possibly TRBD1 (6 bases). The length of the CDR3 is 15 residues. The germline gives CDR1 WNHNN, CDR2 SYGVQD (reference sequence). V lost 5 bases, J lost 2 bases, and 14 bases lay in between. For the CDR3, the DNA is TGCGCCAGCAGTTCAGGGGAAAGCGACACAGATACGCAGTATTTT. This encodes CASSSGESDTDTQYF.